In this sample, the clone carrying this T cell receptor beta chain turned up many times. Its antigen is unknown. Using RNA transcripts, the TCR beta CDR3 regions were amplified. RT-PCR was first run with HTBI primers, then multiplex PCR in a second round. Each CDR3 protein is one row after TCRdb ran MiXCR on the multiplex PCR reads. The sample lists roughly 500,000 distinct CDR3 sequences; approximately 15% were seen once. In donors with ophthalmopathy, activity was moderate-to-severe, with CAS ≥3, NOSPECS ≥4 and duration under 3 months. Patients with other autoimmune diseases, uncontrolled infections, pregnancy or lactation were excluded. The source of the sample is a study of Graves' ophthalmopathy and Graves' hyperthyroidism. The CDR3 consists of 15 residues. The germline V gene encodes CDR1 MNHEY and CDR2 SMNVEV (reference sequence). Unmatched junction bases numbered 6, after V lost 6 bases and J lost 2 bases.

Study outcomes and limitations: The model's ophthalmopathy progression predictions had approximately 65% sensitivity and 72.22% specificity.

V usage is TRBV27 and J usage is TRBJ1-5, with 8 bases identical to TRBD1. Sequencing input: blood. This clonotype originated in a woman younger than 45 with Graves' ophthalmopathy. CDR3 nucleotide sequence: TGTGCCAGCAGAGGGACAGGATTAGGCAATCAGCCCCAGCATTTT. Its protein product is CASRGTGLGNQPQHF.